This entry concerns a single TCR beta chain. Its matching antigen is unknown. These data originate in a study of STAT5B mutations in CD4+ large granular lymphocyte leukemia. Study findings and constraints: Data were not HLA-matched across samples.

The CDR3 consists of 16 residues. From germline, CDR1 is SGHRS and CDR2 YFSETQ. Trimming at V came to 4 bases and at J to 4 bases, leaving 11 bases not matched to a gene. Assay: immunoSEQ multiplex PCR; the TCRdb copy retains only in-frame clones and omits some. The sample contains some 38,000 clones, 65% to 90% of which appear only once. The sequenced sample was CD4+ T cells from blood buffy coats. The sequence was obtained from a human donor in good health. The chain links TRBV5-1 to TRBJ1-2, with 9 bases identical to TRBD1. This CDR3 reads CASSLGTGSLPYGYTF. CDR3 sequence (DNA): TGCGCCAGCAGCCTTGGGACAGGGTCCCTTCCCTATGGCTACACCTTC.